This is a list of T cell receptor beta chains from one sample in a study of T cell responses to AZD1222 COVID-19 vaccine. The table came from immunoSEQ multiplex PCR; TCRdb's copy has only in-frame clones and leaves some out. The sample consists of approximately 130,000 clones, 92% of them appearing once. The sample here was peripheral blood, taken 28 days after the second AZD1222 dose. These receptors all stem from an adult who received the AZD1222 COVID-19 vaccine. The CDR3 runs from the conserved cysteine through the conserved F or W. The D gene is left open where the match is weak. Size is stated for part of the rows, as once, few or many counts, or as a class when the clone is expanded.

size,J,V,D,CDR3,DNA
-,TRBJ2-7,TRBV14,-,CASSQDGRTYEQYF,TGTGCCAGCAGCCAAGACGGCAGGACCTACGAGCAGTACTTC
-,TRBJ1-6,TRBV4-3,-,CASSQTSGRGNSPLHF,TGCGCCAGCAGCCAAACCAGTGGGAGAGGGAATTCACCCCTCCACTTT
-,TRBJ2-1,TRBV11-1,-,CASSFANEQFF,TGTGCCAGCAGCTTCGCGAATGAGCAGTTCTTC
-,TRBJ1-2,TRBV7-2,-,CASSLAGQTFFYGYTF,TGTGCCAGCAGCTTAGCCGGGCAGACGTTCTTTTATGGCTACACCTTC
-,TRBJ2-7,TRBV7-2,-,CASSLAFEKPYEQYF,TGTGCCAGCAGCTTAGCCTTTGAGAAACCCTACGAGCAGTACTTC
-,TRBJ2-7,TRBV6-2/TRBV6-3,TRBD2,CASSYPTTSGRVFSYEQYF,TGTGCCAGCAGTTACCCGACTACGAGCGGGAGGGTGTTCTCCTACGAGCAGTACTTC
-,TRBJ1-4,TRBV6-6,-,CASSYSAGREDEKLFF,TGTGCCAGCAGTTACTCAGCAGGGAGGGAGGATGAAAAACTGTTTTTT
-,TRBJ1-5,TRBV7-2,-,CASSLESGRGNQPQHF,TGTGCCAGCAGCTTAGAGTCAGGGAGAGGCAATCAGCCCCAGCATTTT
once,TRBJ2-7,TRBV10-3,TRBD1,CAISQWTGGTYEQYF,TGTGCCATCAGTCAATGGACAGGGGGAACCTACGAGCAGTACTTC
-,TRBJ1-2,TRBV7-3,-,CASSLGQIYGYTF,TGTGCCAGCAGCTTAGGTCAGATCTATGGCTACACCTTC
-,TRBJ2-4,TRBV2,-,CASSGPGGTAKNIQYF,TGTGCCAGCAGTGGCCCCGGCGGGACAGCCAAAAACATTCAGTACTTC
-,TRBJ1-1,TRBV5-1,-,CASSRRESTEAFF,TGCGCCAGCAGCCGCAGGGAGAGCACTGAAGCTTTCTTT
-,TRBJ2-7,TRBV11-2,TRBD2,CASSLVMGGSLHYEQYF,TGTGCCAGCAGCTTAGTGATGGGCGGGAGCCTCCACTACGAGCAGTACTTC
-,TRBJ2-7,TRBV30,-,CAWSRGQGLDEQYF,TGTGCCTGGAGTAGAGGGCAGGGTCTCGACGAGCAGTACTTC
once,TRBJ2-7,TRBV4-1,TRBD1,CASSGGQGPYEQYF,TGCGCCAGCAGCGGGGGACAGGGGCCCTACGAGCAGTACTTC
-,TRBJ2-7,TRBV28,TRBD2,CASSFSSGNYEQYF,TGTGCCAGCAGTTTTTCTAGCGGGAACTACGAGCAGTACTTC
-,TRBJ1-2,TRBV27,-,CASSLSLNAEQSGGYTF,TGTGCCAGCAGTTTATCGCTTAACGCCGAGCAGTCTGGGGGCTACACCTTC
-,TRBJ2-2,TRBV19,TRBD1,CASSTRDRGPGELFF,TGTGCCAGTAGTACCAGGGACAGGGGGCCCGGGGAGCTGTTTTTT
many,TRBJ2-7,TRBV27,-,CASRPRGGSYEQYF,TGTGCCAGCAGACCTCGTGGGGGATCCTACGAGCAGTACTTC
-,TRBJ2-7,TRBV7-2,TRBD1,CASSQGGTGNYEQYF,TGTGCCAGCAGCCAAGGGGGGACAGGGAACTACGAGCAGTACTTC
-,TRBJ2-2,TRBV11-3,-,CASSLATGELFF,TGTGCCAGCAGCTTAGCAACCGGGGAGCTGTTTTTT
-,TRBJ1-1,TRBV7-3,-,CASSPTRVDRVSVTEAFF,TGTGCCAGCAGCCCCACCCGCGTGGACCGAGTCTCGGTCACTGAAGCTTTCTTT
-,TRBJ1-5,TRBV19,-,CASSIGRQVDSNQPQHF,TGTGCCAGTAGTATAGGAAGGCAGGTTGATAGCAATCAGCCCCAGCATTTT
-,TRBJ2-2,TRBV5-1,-,CASSLGGNTGELFF,TGCGCCAGCAGCTTGGGGGGGAACACCGGGGAGCTGTTTTTT